Below are 14 T cell receptor beta chains sequenced from a single sample in a study of CD8 T cells in ankylosing spondylitis (dated by TCRdb to the late 2010s). The method behind the library was 5' RACE. Reads for this sample came from an Illumina HiSeq 2500. TCRdb reanalyzed the raw reads on its own, using fastp at Q25 for trimming and MiXCR for clone calling, and kept in-frame beta chains. When rows share a CDR3 protein, they turn into one entry using the most common DNA and genes. The sample contains approximately 90,000 distinct CDR3 sequences, about 8% of them found a single time. Together, the top ten hold about a tenth of the sample. Sequenced: blood, either unsorted or a sorted T cell fraction (not recorded which). These receptors all stem from a male donor with ankylosing spondylitis or in good health (not recorded which).

Many counts were recorded for this clonotype. The V call is TRBV10-3, the J call TRBJ2-1; 7 bases are shared with TRBD1. The CDR3 has 13 residues. Trimming removed 1 base from V and 8 bases from J; junction bases left unmatched: 2. Germline CDR1 and CDR2: ENHRY and SYGVKD. The CDR3 loop is CAISEYRGDEQFF. The CDR3, as DNA: TGTGCCATCAGTGAGTACAGGGGCGATGAGCAGTTCTTC.

This clonotype was detected many times. Because it lacks the conserved phenylalanine or tryptophan at the end, this CDR3 is likely a read error. The chain combines TRBV29-1 with TRBJ2-7, with D perhaps given as TRBD1 or TRBD2 (5 bases each). The CDR3 has 11 residues. Germline-derived CDR1 and CDR2 are SQVTM and ANQGSEA. Between the trimmed V and J ends, which lost 6 bases and 6 bases, there was a span of 12 bases. In nucleotides, the CDR3 is TGCAGCGTCGCCCAGAGGGGCGAGCAGTACTAC. Its translation: CSVAQRGEQYY.

This clonotype was seen many times. The genes are TRBV12-3 or TRBV12-4 and TRBJ2-3; D is undetermined. CDR3 size: 14 residues. V was clipped by 3 bases and J by 0 bases, with 7 bases between them. This chain's CDR3 is CASSFWSSTDTQYF. CDR3 nucleotides: TGTGCCAGCAGTTTTTGGAGTAGCACAGATACGCAGTATTTT.

This clonotype was observed at least ten times. The chain recombines TRBV9 with TRBJ1-1; D perhaps matches TRBD1 (5 bases). Germline CDR1 SGDLS, CDR2 YYNGEE. Trimming cost V 3 bases and J 7 bases, with 10 bases left between them. The CDR3 extends over 12 amino acids. The CDR3 DNA follows: TGTGCCAGCAGCGGGGACCTTGGTGAAGCTTTCTTT. It encodes CASSGDLGEAFF.

The chain employs TRBV2 and TRBJ2-3, with 9 bases matching TRBD2. CDR1 and CDR2 from the germline V gene are SNHLY and FYNNEI. The CDR3 is made up of 16 amino acids. Trimming removed 3 bases from V and 3 bases from J; junction bases left unmatched: 7. For the CDR3, the DNA is TGTGCCAGCAGTGAGCGCGGGGGGGCCCTAACAGATACGCAGTATTTT. The encoded protein is CASSERGGALTDTQYF.

This clonotype was seen ten or more times. The chain carries TRBV7-2 and TRBJ2-7; 7 nucleotides line up with TRBD1. Trimming removed 5 bases from V and 1 base from J; junction bases left unmatched: 5. CDR1 and CDR2 (germline): SGHTA, FQGNSA. CDR3 length: 14 residues. The CDR3 loop reads CASSPQTGSYEQYF. The CDR3 nucleotides are TGTGCCAGCAGCCCCCAGACAGGGTCCTACGAGCAGTACTTC.

Many counts were recorded for this clonotype. J is TRBJ2-1 and V is TRBV25-1, with 8 bases matching TRBD2. Germline V CDR1 and CDR2: MGHDK, SYGVNS. Losses at the gene ends were 5 bases for V and 0 bases for J; bases not matched to a gene: 9. CDR3 length: 17 amino acids. The CDR3 nucleotides are TGTGCCAGCAGTAGAGGAGCGGGAGAAGGCTCCTACAATGAGCAGTTCTTC. Amino acids: CASSRGAGEGSYNEQFF. Full variable domain (remainder filled in from reference TRBV25-1 and TRBJ2-1): EADIYQTPRYLVIGTGKKITLECSQTMGHDKMYWYQQDPGMELHLIHYSYGVNSTEKGDLSSESTVSRIRTEHFPLTLESARPSHTSQYLCASSRGAGEGSYNEQFFGPGTRLTVL.

As regards this clonotype: This clone may be a read error of a much larger clone one base away. This rearrangement joins TRBV20-1 to TRBJ2-4; tentative D call: TRBD2 (5 bases). This CDR3 is built from 16 residues. Germline CDR1 is DFQATT and CDR2 is SNEGSKA (reference sequence). CDR3 bases: TGCAGTGTTAGAGATGGACTGTTGCTAGCCAAAAACATTCAGTACTTC. It specifies CSVRDGLLLAKNIQYF.

This clonotype was picked up many times. The chain is built from TRBV20-1 and TRBJ1-5; no reliable D call. Germline V gene data show CDR1 as DFQATT and CDR2 as SNEGSKA (reference sequence). CDR3 length: 16 residues. V lost 2 bases to trimming and J lost 2 bases, with 16 bases between them. CDR3 sequence reads: CSARYPAARGNQPQHF. In DNA form, the CDR3 reads TGCAGTGCTAGATACCCGGCGGCGAGAGGCAATCAGCCCCAGCATTTT.

The table lists this clonotype with many counts. The chain employs TRBV11-3 and TRBJ2-5; 13 positions agree with TRBD2. Germline-derived CDR1 and CDR2 are SGHNT and YENEEA. The junction had 5 bases not matched to a gene; V was cut back by 5 bases and J by 2 bases. The CDR3 runs 16 residues. The CDR3 loop is CASSPRTSGGQETQYF. The CDR3, as DNA: TGTGCCAGCAGCCCCCGGACTAGCGGGGGTCAAGAGACCCAGTACTTC.

This clonotype has just a few counts. The V gene is TRBV5-1, the J gene TRBJ2-7, with TRBD1 matching over 10 bases. Germline loops: CDR1 SGHRS, CDR2 YFSETQ. V dropped 1 base and J dropped 1; count of bases not matched to a gene: 8. This CDR3 region has 17 residues. The CDR3 DNA is TGCGCCAGCAGCTTGAGGTTACCGGGACAGGGGTCCTACGAGCAGTACTTC. Amino acids: CASSLRLPGQGSYEQYF.

A remark on this clonotype: A much larger clone differs from this one at a single base, so this may be a read error. The chain has TRBV12-3 or TRBV12-4 and TRBJ2-1; TRBD2 matches 9 bases. This CDR3 is 15 amino acids long. The CDR3: CVSRPIGGLALEQFF. CDR3 coding DNA: TGTGTCAGCAGGCCCATAGGGGGACTAGCTCTTGAGCAGTTCTTC.

This clonotype was seen ten or more times. The chain carries TRBV7-2 and TRBJ2-7; D tentatively reads TRBD1 or TRBD2 (5 bases each). V lost 6 bases, J lost 3 bases, and 15 bases lay in between. Germline assignment: CDR1 SGHTA and CDR2 FQGNSA. CDR3 length: 14 residues. Written as DNA, the CDR3 is TGTGCCAGCAGACTTACTGGGGGAGTCTACGAGCAGTACTTC. It encodes CASRLTGGVYEQYF. Looking up the rest from reference TRBV7-2 and TRBJ2-7 gives the full variable domain: GAGVSQSPSNKVTEKGKDVELRCDPISGHTALYWYRQSLGQGLEFLIYFQGNSAPDKSGLPSDRFSAERTGGSVSTLTIQRTQQEDSAVYLCASRLTGGVYEQYFGPGTRLTVT.

The table lists this clonotype with many counts. V and J are TRBV20-1 and TRBJ1-5; no clear D gene. The CDR3 loop spans 13 amino acids. CDR1 DFQATT and CDR2 SNEGSKA come from the germline V gene (reference sequence). V lost 4 bases, J lost 7 bases, and 14 bases lay in between. CDR3 residues: CSATNGDIQPQHF. The CDR3 DNA sequence: TGCAGTGCTACCAACGGGGATATACAGCCCCAGCATTTT.